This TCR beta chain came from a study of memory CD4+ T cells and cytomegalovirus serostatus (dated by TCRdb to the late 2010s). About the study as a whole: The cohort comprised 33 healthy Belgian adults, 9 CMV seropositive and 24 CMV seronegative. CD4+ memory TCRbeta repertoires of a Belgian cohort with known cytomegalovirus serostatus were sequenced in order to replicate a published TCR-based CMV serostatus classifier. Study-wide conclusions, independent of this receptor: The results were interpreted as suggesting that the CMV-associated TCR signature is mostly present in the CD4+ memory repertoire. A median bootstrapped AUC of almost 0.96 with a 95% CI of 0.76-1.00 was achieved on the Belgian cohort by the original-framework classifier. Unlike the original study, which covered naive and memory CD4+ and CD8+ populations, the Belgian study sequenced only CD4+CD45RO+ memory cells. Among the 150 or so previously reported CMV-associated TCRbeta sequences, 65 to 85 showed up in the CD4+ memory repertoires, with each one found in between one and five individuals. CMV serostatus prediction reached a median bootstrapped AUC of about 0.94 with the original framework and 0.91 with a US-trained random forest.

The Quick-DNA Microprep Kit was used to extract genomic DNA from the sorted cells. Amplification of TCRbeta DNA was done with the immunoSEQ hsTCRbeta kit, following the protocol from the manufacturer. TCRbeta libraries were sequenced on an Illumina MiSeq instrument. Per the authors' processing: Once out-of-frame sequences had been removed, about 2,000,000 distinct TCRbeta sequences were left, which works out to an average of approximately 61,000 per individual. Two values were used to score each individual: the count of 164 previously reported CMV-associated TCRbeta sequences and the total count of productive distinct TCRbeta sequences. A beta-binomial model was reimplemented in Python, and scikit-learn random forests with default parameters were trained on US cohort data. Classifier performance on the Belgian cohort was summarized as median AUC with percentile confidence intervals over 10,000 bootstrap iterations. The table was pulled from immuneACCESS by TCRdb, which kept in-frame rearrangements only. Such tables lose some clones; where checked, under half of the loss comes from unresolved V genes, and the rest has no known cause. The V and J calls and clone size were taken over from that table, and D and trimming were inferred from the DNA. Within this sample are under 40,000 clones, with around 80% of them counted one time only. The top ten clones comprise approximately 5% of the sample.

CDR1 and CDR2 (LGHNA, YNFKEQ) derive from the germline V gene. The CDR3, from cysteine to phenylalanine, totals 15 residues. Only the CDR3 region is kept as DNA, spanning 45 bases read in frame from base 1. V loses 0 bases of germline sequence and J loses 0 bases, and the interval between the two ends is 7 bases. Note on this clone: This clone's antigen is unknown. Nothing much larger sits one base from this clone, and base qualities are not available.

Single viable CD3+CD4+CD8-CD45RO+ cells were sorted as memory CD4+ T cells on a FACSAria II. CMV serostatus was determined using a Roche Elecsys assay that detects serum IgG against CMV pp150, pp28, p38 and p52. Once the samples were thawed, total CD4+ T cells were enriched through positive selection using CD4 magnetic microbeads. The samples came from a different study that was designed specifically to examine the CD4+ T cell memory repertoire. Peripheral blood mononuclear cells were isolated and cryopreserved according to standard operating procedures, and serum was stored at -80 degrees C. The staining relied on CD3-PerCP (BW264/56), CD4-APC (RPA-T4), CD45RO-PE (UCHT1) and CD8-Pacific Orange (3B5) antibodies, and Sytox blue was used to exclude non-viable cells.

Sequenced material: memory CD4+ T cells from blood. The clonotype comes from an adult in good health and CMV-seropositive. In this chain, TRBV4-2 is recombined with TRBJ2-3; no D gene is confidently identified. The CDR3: CASSQDQTSTDTQYF. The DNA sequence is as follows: TGTGCCAGCAGCCAAGATCAAACTAGCACAGATACGCAGTATTTT.